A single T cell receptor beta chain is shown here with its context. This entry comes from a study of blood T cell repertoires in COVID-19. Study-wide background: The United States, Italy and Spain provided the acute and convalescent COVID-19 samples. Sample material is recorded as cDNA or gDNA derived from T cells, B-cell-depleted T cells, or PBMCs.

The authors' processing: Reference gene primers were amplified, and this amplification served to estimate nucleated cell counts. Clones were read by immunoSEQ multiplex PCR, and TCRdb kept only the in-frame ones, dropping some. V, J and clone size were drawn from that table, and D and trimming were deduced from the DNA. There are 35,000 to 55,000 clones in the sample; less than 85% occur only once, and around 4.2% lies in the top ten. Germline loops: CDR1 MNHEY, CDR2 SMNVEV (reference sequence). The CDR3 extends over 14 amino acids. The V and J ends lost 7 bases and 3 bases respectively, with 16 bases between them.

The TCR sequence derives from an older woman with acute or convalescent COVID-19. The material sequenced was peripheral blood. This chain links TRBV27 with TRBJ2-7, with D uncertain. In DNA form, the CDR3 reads TGTGCCAGCACTCCCCGTGGCAGGCTCTACGAGCAGTACTTC. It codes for CASTPRGRLYEQYF.